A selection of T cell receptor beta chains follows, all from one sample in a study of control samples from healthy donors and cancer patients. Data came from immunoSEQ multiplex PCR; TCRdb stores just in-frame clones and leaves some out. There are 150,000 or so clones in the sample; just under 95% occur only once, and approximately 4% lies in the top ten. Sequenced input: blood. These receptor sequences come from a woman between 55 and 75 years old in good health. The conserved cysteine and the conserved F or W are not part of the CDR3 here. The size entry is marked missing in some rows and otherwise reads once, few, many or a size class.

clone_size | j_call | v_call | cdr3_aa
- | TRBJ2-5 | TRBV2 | ASSEQSKGTQY
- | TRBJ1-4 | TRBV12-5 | ASGLSVNEKLF
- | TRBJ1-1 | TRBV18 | ASSLTRDTEAF
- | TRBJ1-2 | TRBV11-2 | ASSLGLTGDYGYT
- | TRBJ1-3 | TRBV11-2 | ASSSQRGISGNTIY
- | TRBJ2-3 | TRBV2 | ASRQTGTDTQY
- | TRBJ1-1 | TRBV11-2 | ASSSSFRAMNTEAF
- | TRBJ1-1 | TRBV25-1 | ASSEGGRRDTEAF
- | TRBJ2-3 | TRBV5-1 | ASSPRVTSGGADTQY
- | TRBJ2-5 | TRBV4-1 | ASSHRRGRLAGEETQY
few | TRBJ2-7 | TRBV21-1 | ASSKVPGEQY
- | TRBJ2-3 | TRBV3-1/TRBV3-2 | ASSQEGERTDTQY
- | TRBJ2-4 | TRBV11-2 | ASSSLNQGTGTRKNIQY
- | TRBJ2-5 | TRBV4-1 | ASSQVLRAGEETQY
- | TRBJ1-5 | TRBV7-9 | ASSFSKGGFNQPQH
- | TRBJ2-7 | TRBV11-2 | ASSYRSGGASYEQY
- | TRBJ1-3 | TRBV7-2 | ASSFLRGQGSGNTIY
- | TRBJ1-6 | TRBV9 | ASSVGGDSVSPLH
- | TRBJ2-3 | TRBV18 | ASSPPASTDTQY
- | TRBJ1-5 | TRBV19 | ASSLDHAGNQPQH
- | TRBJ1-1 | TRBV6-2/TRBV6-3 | ASSHKTGANTEAF
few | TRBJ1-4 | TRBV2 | ASQSAMGSNEKLF
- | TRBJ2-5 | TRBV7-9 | ASSFDRDRVWETQY
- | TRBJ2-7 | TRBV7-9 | ASSLGSGYYEQY
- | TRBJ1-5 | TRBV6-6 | AGGVTSNQPQH
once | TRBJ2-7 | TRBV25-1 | ASSEYFLAGGLYEQY
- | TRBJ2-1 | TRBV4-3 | ASSQDLQPVGDYNEQF
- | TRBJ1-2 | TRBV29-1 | SVETGQHNYGYT
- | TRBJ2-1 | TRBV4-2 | ASSQDLAGVHYNEQF
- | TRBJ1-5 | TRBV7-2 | ASSLAAGAMSNQPQH
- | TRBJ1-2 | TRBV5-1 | ASSPEGQTYGYT
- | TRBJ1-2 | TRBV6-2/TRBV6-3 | ASSQKPGGYT
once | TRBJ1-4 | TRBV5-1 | ASSSAPGEKLF
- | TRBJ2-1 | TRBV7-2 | ASSGRLAGGRSEQF
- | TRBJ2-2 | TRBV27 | ASSSTKNTGELF
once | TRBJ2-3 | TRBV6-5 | ASSYGLAPSTDTQY
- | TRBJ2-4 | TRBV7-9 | ASSLAPDYLKNIQY
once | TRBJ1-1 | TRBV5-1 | ASSLGHENTEAF
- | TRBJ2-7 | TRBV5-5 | ATGQGPLSYEQY
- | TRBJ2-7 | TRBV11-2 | ASSPNLDEQY
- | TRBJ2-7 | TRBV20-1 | SASLAGGLTEQY
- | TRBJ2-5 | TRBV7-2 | ASSLGDNRGETQY
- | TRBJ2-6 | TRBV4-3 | ASSQVPWGQGATGANVLT
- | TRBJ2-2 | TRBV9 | ASSPRATNTGELF
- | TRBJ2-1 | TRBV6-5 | ASSPPSVNEQF
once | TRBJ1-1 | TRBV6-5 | ASSYHGPAINTEAF
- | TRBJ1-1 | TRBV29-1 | SAVGSTEAF
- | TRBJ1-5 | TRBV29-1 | SVAVNSNQPQH
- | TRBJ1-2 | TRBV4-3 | ASSQDRGSDYGYT
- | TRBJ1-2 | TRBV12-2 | ASRPRLREYGYT